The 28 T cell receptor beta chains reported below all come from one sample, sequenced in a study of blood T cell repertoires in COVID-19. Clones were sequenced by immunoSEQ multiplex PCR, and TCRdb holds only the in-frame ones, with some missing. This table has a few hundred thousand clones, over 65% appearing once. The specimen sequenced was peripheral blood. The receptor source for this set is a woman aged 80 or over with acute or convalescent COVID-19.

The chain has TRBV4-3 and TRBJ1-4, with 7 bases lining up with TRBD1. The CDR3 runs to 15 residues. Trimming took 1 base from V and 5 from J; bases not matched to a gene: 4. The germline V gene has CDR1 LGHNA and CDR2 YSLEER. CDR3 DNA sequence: TGCGCCAGCAGCCAAGGAGGGACAGTGAATGAAAAACTGTTTTTT. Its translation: CASSQGGTVNEKLFF.

For the CDR3, the DNA is TGCGCCAGCAGTCCGAGACAGGGTGAGGGCTACACCTTC. Translating gives CASSPRQGEGYTF. V and J are TRBV5-1 and TRBJ1-2, with 7 nucleotides matching TRBD1. Germline values: CDR1 SGHRS, CDR2 YFSETQ. V was pared by 5 bases and J by 8 bases, with 9 bases of the junction left unmatched. CDR3 length: 13 residues.

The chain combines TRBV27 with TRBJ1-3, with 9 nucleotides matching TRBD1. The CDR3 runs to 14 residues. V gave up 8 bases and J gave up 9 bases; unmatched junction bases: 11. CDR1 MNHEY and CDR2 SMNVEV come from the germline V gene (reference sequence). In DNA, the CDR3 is TGTGCCAGCCGGCCTACAGGGGGCGACGGCACCATATATTTT. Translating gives CASRPTGGDGTIYF.

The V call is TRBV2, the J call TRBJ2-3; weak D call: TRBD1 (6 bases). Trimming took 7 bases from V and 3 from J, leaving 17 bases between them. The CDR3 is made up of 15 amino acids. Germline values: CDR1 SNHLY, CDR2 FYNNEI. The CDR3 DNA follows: TGTGCCAGCAATACAGGGAGTTACGGGACAGATACGCAGTATTTT. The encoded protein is CASNTGSYGTDTQYF.

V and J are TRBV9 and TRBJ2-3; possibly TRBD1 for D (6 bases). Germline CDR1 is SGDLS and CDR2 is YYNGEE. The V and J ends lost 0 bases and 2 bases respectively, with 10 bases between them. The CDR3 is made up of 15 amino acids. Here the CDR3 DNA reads TGTGCCAGCAGCGTAGGTACAGGGATCACAGATACGCAGTATTTT. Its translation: CASSVGTGITDTQYF.

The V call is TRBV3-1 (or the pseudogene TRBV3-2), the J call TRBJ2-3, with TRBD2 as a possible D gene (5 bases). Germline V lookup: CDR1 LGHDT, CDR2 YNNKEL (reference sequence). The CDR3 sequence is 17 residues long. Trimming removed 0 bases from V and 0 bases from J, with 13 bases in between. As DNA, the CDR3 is TGTGCCAGCAGCCAAGATCGGGGAACACTTAGCACAGATACGCAGTATTTT. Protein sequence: CASSQDRGTLSTDTQYF.

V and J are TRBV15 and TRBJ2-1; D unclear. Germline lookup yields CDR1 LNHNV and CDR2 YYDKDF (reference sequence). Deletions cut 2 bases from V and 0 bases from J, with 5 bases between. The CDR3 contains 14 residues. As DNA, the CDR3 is TGTGCCACCAGCAGACCTAGCTCCTACAATGAGCAGTTCTTC. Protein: CATSRPSSYNEQFF.

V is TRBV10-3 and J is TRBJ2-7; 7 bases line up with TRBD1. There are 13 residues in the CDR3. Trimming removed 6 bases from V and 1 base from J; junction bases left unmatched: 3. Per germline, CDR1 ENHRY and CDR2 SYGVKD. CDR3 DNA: TGTGCCATCAGGACGACAGGGTCCTACGAGCAGTACTTC. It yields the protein CAIRTTGSYEQYF.

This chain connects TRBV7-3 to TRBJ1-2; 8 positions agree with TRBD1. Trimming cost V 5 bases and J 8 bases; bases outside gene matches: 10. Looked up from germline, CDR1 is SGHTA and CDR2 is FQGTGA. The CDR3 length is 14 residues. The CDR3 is CASSQVGQVGGYTF. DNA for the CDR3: TGTGCCAGCAGCCAGGTGGGACAGGTCGGGGGCTACACCTTC.

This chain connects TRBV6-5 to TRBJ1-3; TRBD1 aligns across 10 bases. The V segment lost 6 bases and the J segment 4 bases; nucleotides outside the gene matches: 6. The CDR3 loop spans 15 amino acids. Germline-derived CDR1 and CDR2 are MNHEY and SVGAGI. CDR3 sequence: CASRPGDRGGNTIYF. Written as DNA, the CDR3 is TGTGCCAGCAGACCAGGGGACAGGGGAGGAAACACCATATATTTT.

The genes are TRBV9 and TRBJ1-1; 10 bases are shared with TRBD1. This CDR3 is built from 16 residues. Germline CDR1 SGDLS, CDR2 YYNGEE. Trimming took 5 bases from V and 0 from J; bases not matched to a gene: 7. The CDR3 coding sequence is TGTGCCAGCAGAGCCGGACAGGGGGATATGAACACTGAAGCTTTCTTT. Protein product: CASRAGQGDMNTEAFF.

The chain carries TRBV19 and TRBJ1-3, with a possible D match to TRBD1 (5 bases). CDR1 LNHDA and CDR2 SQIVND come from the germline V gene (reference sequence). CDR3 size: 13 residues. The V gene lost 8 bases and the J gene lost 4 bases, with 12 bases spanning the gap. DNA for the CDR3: TGTGCCAGTTCTACATGGGGCGGAAACACCATATATTTT. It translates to CASSTWGGNTIYF.

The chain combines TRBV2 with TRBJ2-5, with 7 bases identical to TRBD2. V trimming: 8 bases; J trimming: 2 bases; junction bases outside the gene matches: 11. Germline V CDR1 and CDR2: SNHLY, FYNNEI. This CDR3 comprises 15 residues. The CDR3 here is CASRASGVIQETQYF. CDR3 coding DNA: TGTGCCAGCCGAGCGAGCGGGGTGATACAAGAGACCCAGTACTTC.

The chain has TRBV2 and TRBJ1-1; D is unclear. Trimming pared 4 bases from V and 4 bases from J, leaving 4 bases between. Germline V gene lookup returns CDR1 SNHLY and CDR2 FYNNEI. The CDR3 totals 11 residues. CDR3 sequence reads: CASSGLTEAFF. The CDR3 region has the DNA TGTGCCAGCAGTGGACTCACTGAAGCTTTCTTT. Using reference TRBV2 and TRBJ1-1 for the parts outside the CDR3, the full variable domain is EPEVTQTPSHQVTQMGQEVILRCVPISNHLYFYWYRQILGQKVEFLVSFYNNEISEKSEIFDDQFSVERPDGSNFTLKIRSTKLEDSAMYFCASSGLTEAFFGQGTRLTVV.

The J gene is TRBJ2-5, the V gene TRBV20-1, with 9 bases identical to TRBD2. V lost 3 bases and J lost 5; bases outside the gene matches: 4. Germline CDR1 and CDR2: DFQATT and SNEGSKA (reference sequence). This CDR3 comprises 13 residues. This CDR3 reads CSASAAGGETQYF. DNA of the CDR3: TGCAGTGCTAGTGCAGCGGGAGGTGAGACCCAGTACTTC.

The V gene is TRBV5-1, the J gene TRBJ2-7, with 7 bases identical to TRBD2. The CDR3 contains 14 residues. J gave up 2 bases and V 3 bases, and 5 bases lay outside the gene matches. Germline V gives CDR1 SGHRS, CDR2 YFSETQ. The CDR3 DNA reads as TGCGCCAGCAGCTGGGGGGGTTCGGCCTACGAGCAGTACTTC. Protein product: CASSWGGSAYEQYF.

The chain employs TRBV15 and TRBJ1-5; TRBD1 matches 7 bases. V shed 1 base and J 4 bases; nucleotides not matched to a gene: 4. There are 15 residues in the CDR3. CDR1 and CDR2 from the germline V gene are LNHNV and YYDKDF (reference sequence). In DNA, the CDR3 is TGTGCCACCAGCAGAGGCGAGACAGGGAATCAGCCCCAGCATTTT. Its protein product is CATSRGETGNQPQHF.

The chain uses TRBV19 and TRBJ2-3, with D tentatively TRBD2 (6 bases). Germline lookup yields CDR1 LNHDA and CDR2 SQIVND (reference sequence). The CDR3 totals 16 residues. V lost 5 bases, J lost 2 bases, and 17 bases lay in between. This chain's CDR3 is CASSASLARHTDTQYF. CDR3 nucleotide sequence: TGTGCCAGTAGTGCCTCACTAGCAAGGCACACAGATACGCAGTATTTT.

The CDR3 coding sequence is TGCAGCGCCTCCGGGACAGGGTCTGCAGATACGCAGTATTTT. It is translated as CSASGTGSADTQYF. The chain links TRBV29-1 to TRBJ2-3; 9 nucleotides line up with TRBD1. J gave up 4 bases and V 7 bases, and 9 bases lay outside the gene matches. Germline CDR1 SQVTM, CDR2 ANQGSEA. The CDR3 is 14 amino acids.

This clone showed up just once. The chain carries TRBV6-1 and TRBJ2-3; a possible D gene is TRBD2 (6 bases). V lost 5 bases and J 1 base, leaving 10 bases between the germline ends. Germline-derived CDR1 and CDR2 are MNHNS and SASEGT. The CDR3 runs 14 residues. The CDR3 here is CASSPGLRTDTQYF. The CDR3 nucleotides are TGTGCCAGCAGTCCGGGACTTCGCACAGATACGCAGTATTTT.

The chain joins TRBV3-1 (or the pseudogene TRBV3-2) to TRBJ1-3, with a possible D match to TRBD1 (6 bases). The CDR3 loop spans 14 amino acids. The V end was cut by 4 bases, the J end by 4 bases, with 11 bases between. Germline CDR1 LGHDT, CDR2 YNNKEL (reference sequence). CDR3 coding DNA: TGTGCCAGCAGCCCCACCGGACAGGGAAACACCATATATTTT. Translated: CASSPTGQGNTIYF.

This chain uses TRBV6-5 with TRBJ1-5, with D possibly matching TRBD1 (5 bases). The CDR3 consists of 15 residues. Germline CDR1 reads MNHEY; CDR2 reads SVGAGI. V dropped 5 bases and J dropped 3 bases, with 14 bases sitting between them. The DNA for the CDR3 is TGTGCCAGCAGTCGACTAGACAGCTCCAATCAGCCCCAGCATTTT. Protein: CASSRLDSSNQPQHF.

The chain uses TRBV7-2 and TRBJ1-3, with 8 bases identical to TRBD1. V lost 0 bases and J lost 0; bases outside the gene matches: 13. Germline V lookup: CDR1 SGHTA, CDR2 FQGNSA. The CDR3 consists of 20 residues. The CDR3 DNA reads TGTGCCAGCAGCTTAGCGCTGGCAGGGGGCCGAACCGTCTCTGGAAACACCATATATTTT. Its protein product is CASSLALAGGRTVSGNTIYF.

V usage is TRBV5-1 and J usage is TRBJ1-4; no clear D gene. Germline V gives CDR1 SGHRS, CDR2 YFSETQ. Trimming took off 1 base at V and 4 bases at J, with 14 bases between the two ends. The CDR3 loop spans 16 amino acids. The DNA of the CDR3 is TGCGCCAGCAGCTTGATTGGTGTTCTCGGTAATGAAAAACTGTTTTTT. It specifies CASSLIGVLGNEKLFF.

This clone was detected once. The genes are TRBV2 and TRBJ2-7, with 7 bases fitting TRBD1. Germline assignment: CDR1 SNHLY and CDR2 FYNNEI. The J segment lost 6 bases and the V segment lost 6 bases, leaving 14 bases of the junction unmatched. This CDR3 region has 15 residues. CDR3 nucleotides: TGTGCCAGCAGCACCCCGACAGGGCAGACAGGCGAGCAGTACTTC. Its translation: CASSTPTGQTGEQYF.

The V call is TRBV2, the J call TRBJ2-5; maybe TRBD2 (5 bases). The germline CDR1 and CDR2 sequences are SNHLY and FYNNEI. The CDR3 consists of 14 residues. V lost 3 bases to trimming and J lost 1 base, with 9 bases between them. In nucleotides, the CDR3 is TGTGCCAGCAGTGAGACTACTCCCCAAGAGACCCAGTACTTC. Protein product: CASSETTPQETQYF.

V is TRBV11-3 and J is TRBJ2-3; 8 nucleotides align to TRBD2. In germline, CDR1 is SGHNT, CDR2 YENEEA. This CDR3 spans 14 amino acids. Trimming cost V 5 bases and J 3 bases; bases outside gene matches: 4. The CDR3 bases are TGTGCCAGCAGCCATAGCGGGGTTACAGATACGCAGTATTTT. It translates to CASSHSGVTDTQYF.

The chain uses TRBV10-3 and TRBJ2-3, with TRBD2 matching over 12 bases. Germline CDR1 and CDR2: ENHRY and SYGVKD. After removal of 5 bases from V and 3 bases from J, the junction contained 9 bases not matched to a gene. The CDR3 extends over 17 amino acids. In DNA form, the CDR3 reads TGTGCCATCAGTCTGACTAGCGGGAGCTTAGGGACAGATACGCAGTATTTT. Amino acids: CAISLTSGSLGTDTQYF.